The 22 T cell receptor beta chains in this list originate from one sample, sequenced in a study of blood T cell repertoires in COVID-19. Only in-frame clones appear in the TCRdb table, and some are missing; sequencing was by immunoSEQ multiplex PCR. Of about 45,000 clones listed, 70% to 85% are singletons. Sequencing was performed on peripheral blood. The receptors were gathered from a woman of 80 years or more with acute or convalescent COVID-19.

J is TRBJ1-6 and V is TRBV5-4, with TRBD1 as a possible D gene (5 bases). V shed 3 bases and J shed 2 bases, with 15 bases lying between them. The V gene's germline CDR1 is SGHNT and CDR2 YYREEE (reference sequence). The CDR3 loop spans 17 amino acids. In DNA form, the CDR3 reads TGTGCCAGCAGCTCCGCAGCCGACAGCACCTATAATTCACCCCTCCACTTT. Translated: CASSSAADSTYNSPLHF. Using reference TRBV5-4 and TRBJ1-6 for the parts outside the CDR3, the full variable domain is ETGVTQSPTHLIKTRGQQVTLRCSSQSGHNTVSWYQQALGQGPQFIFQYYREEENGRGNFPPRFSGLQFPNYSSELNVNALELDDSALYLCASSSAADSTYNSPLHFGNGTRLTVT.

The chain carries TRBV18 and TRBJ2-1; tentative D call: TRBD2 (5 bases). Germline CDR1 is KGHSH and CDR2 is LQKENI. The CDR3 length is 13 residues. V shed 2 bases and J shed 6 bases, with 8 bases lying between them. The DNA for the CDR3 is TGTGCCAGCTCACCAGTAGGAGGCAATGAGCAGTTCTTC. Its protein is CASSPVGGNEQFF. Supplemented by reference TRBV18 and TRBJ2-1, the full variable domain reads NAGVMQNPRHLVRRRGQEARLRCSPMKGHSHVYWYRQLPEEGLKFMVYLQKENIIDESGMPKERFSAEFPKEGPSILRIQQVVRGDSAAYFCASSPVGGNEQFFGPGTRLTVL.

J is TRBJ2-5 and V is TRBV5-1; D gene ambiguous. V lost 4 bases and J lost 4, with 11 bases in between. Germline assignment: CDR1 SGHRS and CDR2 YFSETQ. The CDR3 length is 13 residues. The CDR3 sequence is CASSRSEVETQYF. Here the CDR3 DNA reads TGCGCCAGCAGCCGCTCAGAGGTAGAGACCCAGTACTTC.

In this sample, this clone turned up a few times. CDR3 bases: TGTGCCAGCACACTAGCGGTCTCCTACGAGCAGTACTTC. This encodes CASTLAVSYEQYF. This chain uses TRBV6-5 with TRBJ2-7; 8 bases are a match to TRBD2. This CDR3 spans 13 amino acids. The trim removed 7 bases at V and 0 bases at J, leaving 2 bases unmatched. Germline V gene data show CDR1 as MNHEY and CDR2 as SVGAGI.

The chain combines TRBV3-1 (or the pseudogene TRBV3-2) with TRBJ2-1; TRBD1 is a possible D gene (6 bases). V was cut by 3 bases and J by 5 bases, with 11 bases left in between. The CDR3 spans 14 residues. Germline values: CDR1 LGHDT, CDR2 YNNKEL (reference sequence). The CDR3 reads CASSQGASDNEQFF. DNA of the CDR3: TGTGCCAGCAGCCAGGGGGCGTCGGACAATGAGCAGTTCTTC.

The chain uses TRBV7-8 and TRBJ2-1; the D gene is possibly TRBD2 (5 bases). CDR1 and CDR2 from the germline V gene are SGHVS and FQNEAQ. V gave up 1 base and J gave up 4 bases, with 11 bases separating them. The CDR3 length is 15 residues. CDR3 region: CASSLDDGLYNEQFF. The CDR3 DNA follows: TGTGCCAGCAGCTTAGACGACGGACTTTACAATGAGCAGTTCTTC.

This chain connects TRBV5-1 to TRBJ1-6; TRBD1 aligns across 9 bases. The trim removed 4 bases at V and 7 bases at J, leaving 9 bases unmatched. Per the germline V gene, CDR1 is SGHRS and CDR2 is YFSETQ. This CDR3 comprises 16 residues. CDR3 sequence reads: CASSIGQGNSNSPLHF. As DNA, the CDR3 is TGCGCCAGCAGCATAGGACAGGGGAATTCCAATTCACCCCTCCACTTT.

The V gene is TRBV5-1, the J gene TRBJ2-3, with no clear D. The CDR3 totals 14 residues. Germline loops: CDR1 SGHRS, CDR2 YFSETQ. V lost 4 bases and J lost 1, with 10 bases in between. The CDR3 protein is CASSPERGTDTQYF. DNA of the CDR3: TGCGCCAGCAGCCCCGAGCGAGGCACAGATACGCAGTATTTT.

This chain joins TRBV5-1 and TRBJ2-5, with TRBD1 matching over 8 bases. The trim removed 4 bases at V and 1 base at J, leaving 12 bases unmatched. This CDR3 is built from 17 residues. Germline values: CDR1 SGHRS, CDR2 YFSETQ. The CDR3 here is CASSTMTGEVIQETQYF. Written as DNA, the CDR3 is TGCGCCAGCAGCACGATGACAGGGGAGGTCATCCAAGAGACCCAGTACTTC.

The chain recombines TRBV5-5 with TRBJ1-5; D perhaps matches TRBD1 (6 bases). Trimming stripped 4 bases from V and 2 bases from J, with 16 bases between. Germline V gene lookup returns CDR1 SGHKS and CDR2 YYEKEE (reference sequence). The CDR3 extends over 16 amino acids. The CDR3 region has the DNA TGTGCCAGCAGCGCCTTTTGGGGGCTTGGCAATCAGCCCCAGCATTTT. The encoded protein is CASSAFWGLGNQPQHF.

The rearrangement links TRBV21-1 to TRBJ2-3; the DNA was not used to check the table's D call, TRBD2. TRBV21-1 is recorded as a pseudogene. CDR3 size: 16 residues. CDR3 sequence (DNA): TGTGCCAGCAGCAAGCTGGGACTAGCGGCCACAGATACGCAGTATTTT. Translating gives CASSKLGLAATDTQYF.

This rearrangement joins TRBV5-1 to TRBJ2-4, with 10 nucleotides matching TRBD1. The junction had 6 bases not matched to a gene; V was cut back by 3 bases and J by 6 bases. The CDR3 runs to 15 residues. In germline, CDR1 is SGHRS, CDR2 YFSETQ. The CDR3 DNA sequence: TGCGCCAGCAGCTGGGACGGACAGGGGGTAAACATTCAGTACTTC. Its protein product is CASSWDGQGVNIQYF.

This clone was counted once. The chain links TRBV4-2 to TRBJ2-7; 9 bases fit TRBD1. Trimming removed 5 bases from V and 5 bases from J; junction bases left unmatched: 4. Germline CDR1 is LGHNA and CDR2 is YNFKEQ. CDR3 length: 13 amino acids. CDR3 in amino acids: CASSGRQGDEQYF. The DNA for the CDR3 is TGTGCCAGCAGCGGGCGACAGGGGGACGAGCAGTACTTC.

This CDR3 is CASTGAISGNTIYF. CDR3 bases: TGTGCCAGCACAGGGGCAATCTCTGGAAACACCATATATTTT. The J gene is TRBJ1-3, the V gene TRBV28; perhaps TRBD1 as D (6 bases). Germline CDR1 MDHEN, CDR2 SYDVKM. The CDR3 is 14 amino acids. Trimming shortened V by 7 bases and J by 0 bases, and 10 bases separated the two germline ends.

The CDR3 nucleotides read TGTGCCAGTAGTATCTCAGCGGGACAAGGATATGGCTACACCTTC. Translating it yields CASSISAGQGYGYTF. The chain couples TRBV19 to TRBJ1-2; D perhaps matches TRBD1 (6 bases). The CDR3 is 15 residues long. Trimming left V 3 bases short and J 5 bases short, with 16 bases between. CDR1 and CDR2 (germline): LNHDA, SQIVND (reference sequence).

V and J are TRBV7-2 and TRBJ2-1, with TRBD2 matching 12 bases. The CDR3 is 16 residues long. Germline V gene sequence: CDR1 SGHTA, CDR2 FQGNSA. V gave up 1 base and J gave up 9 bases; unmatched junction bases: 7. The DNA for the CDR3 is TGTGCCAGCAGCTTAGACGCTAGCGGGAGGGCCGCTGAGCAGTTCTTC. It translates to CASSLDASGRAAEQFF.

The chain uses TRBV6-5 and TRBJ1-6; 7 bases align to TRBD1. The CDR3 totals 16 residues. With V trimmed by 0 bases and J by 6 bases, 5 bases remained unmatched. CDR1 is MNHEY, CDR2 SVGAGI, per germline. As DNA, the CDR3 is TGTGCCAGCAGTTACTCTCGACAGGGTGGTAATTCACCCCTCCACTTT. Encoded protein: CASSYSRQGGNSPLHF.

The chain uses TRBV4-1 and TRBJ2-1; TRBD2 is a possible D gene (6 bases). The germline CDR1 and CDR2 sequences are MGHRA and YSYEKL. Trimming stripped 3 bases from V and 8 bases from J, with 14 bases between. This CDR3 comprises 14 residues. CDR3 amino acids: CASSHGSGRDEQFF. CDR3 in DNA: TGCGCCAGCAGCCACGGGAGCGGCCGGGATGAGCAGTTCTTC.

This chain connects TRBV6-5 to TRBJ2-3; no reliable D call. The CDR3 contains 14 residues. Trimming pared 5 bases from V and 1 base from J, leaving 10 bases between. CDR1 is MNHEY, CDR2 SVGAGI, per germline. The CDR3 loop reads CASSPRVGTDTQYF. For the CDR3, the DNA is TGTGCCAGCAGTCCACGGGTCGGCACAGATACGCAGTATTTT.

The J gene is TRBJ2-1, the V gene TRBV7-8, with 9 bases identical to TRBD2. This CDR3 is built from 16 residues. Germline V gene lookup returns CDR1 SGHVS and CDR2 FQNEAQ. V trimming: 1 base; J trimming: 2 bases; junction bases outside the gene matches: 3. CDR3 DNA: TGTGCCAGCAGCTTAGGGCGGGAGGGCCCCTACAATGAGCAGTTCTTC. Its translation is CASSLGREGPYNEQFF.

The J gene is TRBJ2-7, the V gene TRBV19, with 7 bases matching TRBD1. V was pared by 2 bases and J by 6 bases, with 19 bases of the junction left unmatched. The CDR3 spans 18 residues. Germline V lookup: CDR1 LNHDA, CDR2 SQIVND (reference sequence). In DNA, the CDR3 is TGTGCCAGTAGTATAACCGGGTACCGGGACAGACCCTCAGGCGAGCAGTACTTC. Protein product: CASSITGYRDRPSGEQYF.

The chain combines TRBV25-1 with TRBJ1-4, with D possibly matching TRBD1 (5 bases). Trimming removed 3 bases from V and 10 bases from J, with 15 bases in between. The CDR3 is 14 residues long. Germline CDR1 is MGHDK and CDR2 is SYGVNS. The CDR3 coding sequence is TGTGCCAGCAGTGACCCAGGGTCTTCCGTAAAACTGTTTTTT. This codes for CASSDPGSSVKLFF.